This TCR beta chain was obtained from a study of PD-L1 blockade in urothelial cancer. As for the study in general: Atezolizumab was started by patients in the mid-2010s at 1,200 mg intravenously every 3 weeks. Analyses were performed on blood at 3 weeks after treatment start (the second dose) and at 6 weeks. Per blood sample, T cells had a median of 141,255.

This clone was counted a few times. Sequencing used immunoSEQ multiplex PCR; TCRdb keeps in-frame clones, though not all of them. The repertoire includes about 84,000 clones, 82% of them detected once, and more than 8% sits in the top ten. V lost 6 bases and J lost 3; bases outside the gene matches: 4. The CDR3 consists of 13 residues. The chain couples TRBV23-1 to TRBJ1-1; 7 positions match TRBD1. TRBV23-1 is noted as an ORF with a role that remains uncertain. The sequence was obtained from a man between 65 and 80 years old with urothelial cancer. The sample consisted of PBMCs, taken around atezolizumab (anti-PD-L1) treatment. CDR3 sequence (DNA): TGCGCCAGCAGCCCAACAGGGGACACTGAAGCTTTCTTT. This encodes CASSPTGDTEAFF.